The source of this T cell receptor beta chain is a study of cytomegalovirus exposure and HLA in healthy donors. This CDR3 is 13 amino acids long. V was clipped by 2 bases and J by 9 bases, with 12 bases between them. From germline, CDR1 is MNHNS and CDR2 SASEGT. Turning to this clone: Antigen unknown.

Study findings and constraints: In a later analysis, compared with equally common non-associated chains, HLA-associated beta chains were more expanded. In a later analysis, TCR beta V- and J-gene trimming showed a link to a missense DCLRE1C variant.

PCR amplification relied on 60 Vbeta primers (plus 13 Jbeta primers). Profiling relied on immunoSEQ multiplex PCR, and the TCRdb table lists in-frame clones only, not all of them. The table for this sample gives about 140,000 clones. Nominally healthy donors provided the samples, though records likely missed some immune exposures. The chain carries TRBV6-1 and TRBJ2-3; D possibly corresponds to TRBD2 (6 bases). The sample taken for sequencing was PBMCs. This TCR derives from a middle-aged man in good health and CMV-seronegative. The CDR3 DNA reads as TGTGCCAGCAGTGAACTGGAGGGCGCCACGCAGTATTTT. This gives the protein CASSELEGATQYF.